This TCR beta chain was retrieved from a study of shared clonotypes between healthy human individuals. Study results and caveats: A small donor pool kept down the genetic and exposure-history diversity that was represented.

Pooled CD45RO+ cells and CCR7-negative CD45RA+ TemRA cells made up CD8 memory. As concerns this clone: Its specificity is unknown.

The data were produced by immunoSEQ multiplex PCR, yet TCRdb's version contains in-frame clones alone and is incomplete. The repertoire holds roughly 110,000 clones, with roughly 70% as singletons. The trim removed 5 bases at V and 7 bases at J, leaving 6 bases unmatched. Germline values: CDR1 SGHTA, CDR2 FQGNSA. The CDR3 is 14 amino acids. The chain joins TRBV7-2 to TRBJ2-7; 12 bases line up with TRBD2. The sample consisted of memory CD8+ T cells sorted from blood. Subset denoted: CD45RO+ cells pooled with CCR7-negative TemRA cells. The source is a woman aged 30 to 39 in good health. The CDR3 spells CASSPWLAGGEQYF. DNA for the CDR3: TGTGCCAGCAGCCCTTGGCTAGCGGGAGGGGAGCAGTACTTC. Supplemented by reference TRBV7-2 and TRBJ2-7, the full variable domain reads GAGVSQSPSNKVTEKGKDVELRCDPISGHTALYWYRQSLGQGLEFLIYFQGNSAPDKSGLPSDRFSAERTGGSVSTLTIQRTQQEDSAVYLCASSPWLAGGEQYFGPGTRLTVT.